Listed here are 15 T cell receptor beta chains from one sample, sequenced in a study of CD8+ T cells in alopecia areata. In each case, RNA was isolated and then reverse transcribed into cDNA as the sequencing template. TCRdb keeps only in-frame clones here, not all; method: immunoSEQ multiplex PCR. This table has roughly 130,000 clones, around 50% appearing once. The sequencing used CD4+ T cells sorted from blood, collected at week 0. The receptors stem from a human donor with alopecia areata.

The chain joins TRBV7-9 to TRBJ2-2; D is unresolved. V lost 5 bases and J 4 bases, leaving 5 bases between the germline ends. The germline V gene has CDR1 SEHNR and CDR2 FQNEAQ (reference sequence). The CDR3 is 12 residues long. CDR3 loop: CASSLATGELFF. The CDR3, as DNA: TGTGCCAGCAGCCTGGCCACCGGGGAGCTGTTTTTT.

This clone was observed a single time. This chain links TRBV6-6 with TRBJ2-7; a weak D match, TRBD2 (6 bases). The V end lost 10 bases, the J end lost 1 base, and 14 bases lay between the germline ends. Germline CDR1 is MNHNY and CDR2 is SVGAGI (reference sequence). The CDR3 loop spans 13 amino acids. CDR3 loop: CATNDGGSYEQYF. CDR3 sequence (DNA): TGTGCCACCAACGACGGGGGATCCTACGAGCAGTACTTC.

This clone showed up just a few times. This chain uses TRBV7-2 with TRBJ1-1, with D possibly being TRBD1 (6 bases). Germline-derived CDR1 and CDR2 are SGHTA and FQGNSA. The length of the CDR3 is 13 residues. Trimming pared 5 bases from V and 7 bases from J, leaving 14 bases between. For the CDR3, the DNA is TGTGCCAGCAGCCTGGGGGCAGGCAATGAAGCTTTCTTT. Translation gives CASSLGAGNEAFF.

This clone was picked up a small number of times. The chain is built from TRBV11-2 and TRBJ1-6; no clear D. V was clipped by 0 bases and J by 0 bases, with 3 bases between them. Germline V lookup: CDR1 SGHAT, CDR2 FQNNGV. This CDR3 contains 15 residues. The DNA of the CDR3 is TGTGCCAGCAGCTTAGATTCCTCCTATAATTCACCCCTCCACTTT. This encodes CASSLDSSYNSPLHF.

V and J are TRBV9 and TRBJ1-5; D remains unclear. The V gene's germline CDR1 is SGDLS and CDR2 YYNGEE. The V gene lost 0 bases and the J gene lost 5 bases, with 9 bases spanning the gap. The CDR3 consists of 14 residues. This CDR3 is CASSVGHGYQPQHF. CDR3 DNA sequence: TGTGCCAGCAGCGTAGGCCACGGATATCAGCCCCAGCATTTT.

This chain joins TRBV28 and TRBJ2-7, with D perhaps TRBD1 (6 bases). V gave up 6 bases and J gave up 6 bases, with 9 bases separating them. Germline assignment: CDR1 MDHEN and CDR2 SYDVKM. CDR3 length equals 11 residues. The CDR3: CASRSGAEQYF. In nucleotides, the CDR3 is TGTGCCAGCAGATCAGGGGCCGAGCAGTACTTC.

The chain carries TRBV29-1 and TRBJ2-7; TRBD1 matches at 7 bases. The CDR3 length is 12 residues. The germline V gene has CDR1 SQVTM and CDR2 ANQGSEA. Unmatched junction bases numbered 3, after V lost 7 bases and J lost 0 bases. CDR3 protein: CSAWDSSYEQYF. CDR3 bases: TGCAGCGCTTGGGACAGCTCCTACGAGCAGTACTTC.

This chain connects TRBV7-3 to TRBJ2-6; D is unresolved. Trimming left V 3 bases short and J 0 bases short, with 9 bases between. From germline, CDR1 is SGHTA and CDR2 FQGTGA. The CDR3 spans 16 residues. CDR3 coding DNA: TGTGCCAGCAGCTTGACGATTAGCTCTGGGGCCAACGTCCTGACTTTC. Translation: CASSLTISSGANVLTF.

There are a few counts of this clone. The rearrangement uses TRBV4-1 and TRBJ2-2; 8 bases are shared with TRBD2. Trimming removed 1 base from V and 5 bases from J; junction bases left unmatched: 6. The CDR3 consists of 16 residues. Germline CDR1 and CDR2: MGHRA and YSYEKL. In DNA, the CDR3 is TGCGCCAGCAGCCAAGTCGCGGGGGGAGGGACCGGGGAGCTGTTTTTT. It translates to CASSQVAGGGTGELFF.

The V call is TRBV14, the J call TRBJ2-5, with TRBD2 matching 7 bases. CDR1 is SGHDN, CDR2 FVKESK, per germline. CDR3 size: 15 residues. V gave up 2 bases and J gave up 4 bases; unmatched junction bases: 7. This CDR3 is CASSQLTSEGETQYF. The CDR3 DNA reads TGTGCCAGCAGCCAACTTACTAGCGAGGGAGAGACCCAGTACTTC.

The chain combines TRBV5-1 with TRBJ2-2, with D perhaps TRBD1 (5 bases). V dropped 6 bases and J dropped 6 bases, with 15 bases sitting between them. The CDR3 has 14 amino acids. Germline-derived CDR1 and CDR2 are SGHRS and YFSETQ. CDR3 region: CASNSPSGSGELFF. The CDR3 DNA follows: TGCGCCAGCAACTCCCCCTCAGGGTCCGGGGAGCTGTTTTTT. The variable domain in full, completed from reference TRBV5-1 and TRBJ2-2, reads KAGVTQTPRYLIKTRGQQVTLSCSPISGHRSVSWYQQTPGQGLQFLFEYFSETQRNKGNFPGRFSGRQFSNSRSEMNVSTLELGDSALYLCASNSPSGSGELFFGEGSRLTVL.

The rearrangement uses TRBV5-1 and TRBJ1-6; a possible D gene is TRBD1 (5 bases). This CDR3 contains 15 residues. In germline, CDR1 is SGHRS, CDR2 YFSETQ. Trimming took 0 bases from V and 6 from J, leaving 10 bases between them. The CDR3 sequence: CASSLEGASNSPLHF. CDR3 coding DNA: TGCGCCAGCAGCTTGGAAGGGGCCTCTAATTCACCCCTCCACTTT. Supplemented by reference TRBV5-1 and TRBJ1-6, the full variable domain reads KAGVTQTPRYLIKTRGQQVTLSCSPISGHRSVSWYQQTPGQGLQFLFEYFSETQRNKGNFPGRFSGRQFSNSRSEMNVSTLELGDSALYLCASSLEGASNSPLHFGNGTRLTVT.

About this clone itself: The sample has other DNA sequences that encode this CDR3 too. This chain joins TRBV7-2 and TRBJ2-1; 8 bases map to TRBD2. From germline, CDR1 is SGHTA and CDR2 FQGNSA. V was pared by 3 bases and J by 4 bases, with 5 bases of the junction left unmatched. The CDR3 totals 15 residues. The CDR3 loop reads CASSFTSGTYNEQFF. DNA of the CDR3: TGTGCCAGCAGCTTCACTAGCGGAACATACAATGAGCAGTTCTTC. Together with reference TRBV7-2 and TRBJ2-1, the CDR3 gives the full variable domain: GAGVSQSPSNKVTEKGKDVELRCDPISGHTALYWYRQSLGQGLEFLIYFQGNSAPDKSGLPSDRFSAERTGGSVSTLTIQRTQQEDSAVYLCASSFTSGTYNEQFFGPGTRLTVL.

The rearrangement uses TRBV27 and TRBJ1-3; perhaps TRBD1 as D (6 bases). Germline V CDR1 and CDR2: MNHEY, SMNVEV (reference sequence). V lost 4 bases to trimming and J lost 4 bases, with 8 bases between them. There are 13 residues in the CDR3. CDR3 DNA sequence: TGTGCCAGCAGTTCACAGGGAGGAAACACCATATATTTT. This sequence encodes CASSSQGGNTIYF.

The J gene is TRBJ2-3, the V gene TRBV7-2; D possibly corresponds to TRBD1 (7 bases). The CDR3 is made up of 15 amino acids. Germline values: CDR1 SGHTA, CDR2 FQGNSA. V shed 5 bases and J shed 4 bases, with 16 bases lying between them. The CDR3 DNA reads TGTGCCAGCAGCCTCCTAGGGGGCGGGGCAGATACGCAGTATTTT. This gives the protein CASSLLGGGADTQYF.